This TCR beta chain is from a study of T cell responses to AZD1222 COVID-19 vaccine. Study observations and caveats: Repertoire samples came only from after the peak T cell response. At 160-218 and 743-854, vaccine-associated CD4 TCRs were dominant, and they spanned spike. Just a handful of AZD1222 recipients were seropositive at baseline. Donors in the cohort were predominantly white British and more often female, and clonal diversity was possibly underestimated.

Trimming left V 9 bases short and J 7 bases short, with 19 bases between. Germline-derived CDR1 and CDR2 are SNHLY and FYNNEI. The CDR3 is made up of 15 amino acids. Remarks on this clone: Its antigen is unidentified.

Here immunoSEQ multiplex PCR was the method, and the copy in TCRdb shows in-frame clones only, minus some. The sample shows roughly 140,000 clones, 85% to 95% of them seen only once. The sample here was peripheral blood, taken on day 0 of AZD1222 vaccination. This clonotype originated in an adult in good health. The chain employs TRBV2 and TRBJ1-6; maybe TRBD1 (6 bases). CDR3 coding DNA: TGTGCCAGTAGAGAGGGGGGCCCGGGGAATTCACCCCTCCACTTT. As protein: CASREGGPGNSPLHF.